The 21 T cell receptor beta chains in this list originate from one sample, sequenced in a study of persistence of HIV-infected CD4 T cells. These TCRs' antigens remain unknown. The libraries were made with immunoSEQ version 4 in survey mode. TCRdb's table, derived via immunoSEQ multiplex PCR, lists solely in-frame clones and lacks some. This sample has 40,000 or so clones, with around 89% found just once. Anti-CD3/anti-CD28 beads served as a nonspecific positive control stimulus. CD4+ T cells upregulating both CD40 ligand and CD69 were sorted as responding cells. The input for sequencing was CD4+ T cells sorted from PBMCs after approximately 19-hour stimulation, taken from a patient who received antiretroviral therapy. The receptor set was obtained from an adult woman with HIV who was CMV-seropositive.

The chain is built from TRBV5-1 and TRBJ1-1; no definite D call. The CDR3 loop spans 16 amino acids. The germline V and J ends were trimmed by 0 bases and 3 bases, with 15 bases remaining between them. The germline gives CDR1 SGHRS, CDR2 YFSETQ. This CDR3 reads CASSLAQRERHTEAFF. CDR3 bases: TGCGCCAGCAGCTTGGCCCAGCGAGAACGGCACACTGAAGCTTTCTTT.

The J gene is TRBJ2-1, the V gene TRBV29-1; 8 nucleotides agree with TRBD2. With V trimmed by 4 bases and J by 8 bases, 10 bases remained unmatched. This CDR3 spans 14 amino acids. In germline, CDR1 is SQVTM, CDR2 ANQGSEA. CDR3 DNA: TGCAGCGTTGTTCGCGGGGGGTCGTTGGATGAGCAGTTCTTC. As protein: CSVVRGGSLDEQFF.

This rearrangement joins TRBV25-1 to TRBJ2-7; TRBD1 matches 11 bases. CDR1 is MGHDK, CDR2 SYGVNS, per germline. The CDR3 has 17 residues. With 8 bases clipped from V and 1 base from J, the junction kept 13 bases outside the gene matches. CDR3 sequence (DNA): TGTGCCAGCTTCTACCGACCCGGGACAGGGGGTTCCTACGAGCAGTACTTC. It is translated as CASFYRPGTGGSYEQYF.

The J gene is TRBJ1-6, the V gene TRBV5-5; possibly TRBD1 for D (6 bases). V lost 4 bases to trimming and J lost 4 bases, with 15 bases between them. The CDR3 covers 16 residues. The germline CDR1 and CDR2 sequences are SGHKS and YYEKEE (reference sequence). The CDR3 coding sequence is TGTGCCAGCAGCCTTCGACAGGCGGGGTATAATTCACCCCTCCACTTT. As protein: CASSLRQAGYNSPLHF.

The CDR3 DNA follows: TGTGCCAGCAGTGGGGACGCGGGGAATGAGCAGTTCTTC. Translated, it gives CASSGDAGNEQFF. This rearrangement joins TRBV2 to TRBJ2-1; D is perhaps TRBD2 (6 bases). From germline, CDR1 is SNHLY and CDR2 FYNNEI. Trimming took off 4 bases at V and 7 bases at J, with 11 bases between the two ends. The CDR3 length is 13 residues.

This chain links TRBV30 with TRBJ1-5, with 11 bases lining up with TRBD1. V shed 2 bases and J 7 bases; nucleotides not matched to a gene: 10. This CDR3 region has 16 residues. Germline loops: CDR1 GTSNPN, CDR2 SVGIG (reference sequence). CDR3 sequence (DNA): TGTGCCTGGAGTCTAATGGGGACAGGGGGTATACAGCCCCAGCATTTT. Translating gives CAWSLMGTGGIQPQHF.

The V and J genes are TRBV6-5 and TRBJ1-5, with 7 bases identical to TRBD1. The V segment lost 2 bases and the J segment 9 bases; nucleotides outside the gene matches: 4. Germline V gene data show CDR1 as MNHEY and CDR2 as SVGAGI. The CDR3 sequence is 13 residues long. This chain's CDR3 is CASSYGTGAPQHF. Here the CDR3 DNA reads TGTGCCAGCAGTTACGGAACAGGGGCGCCCCAGCATTTT.

The V and J genes are TRBV5-1 and TRBJ1-1; maybe TRBD1 (6 bases). CDR1 and CDR2 from the germline V gene are SGHRS and YFSETQ. The germline V and J ends were trimmed by 0 bases and 5 bases, with 14 bases remaining between them. The CDR3 loop spans 15 amino acids. The CDR3 reads CASSLAQGGGTEAFF. CDR3 coding DNA: TGCGCCAGCAGCTTGGCTCAGGGAGGGGGGACTGAAGCTTTCTTT.

The CDR3 here is CASSGRVYGYTF. CDR3 coding DNA: TGTGCCAGCAGTGGCCGAGTCTATGGCTACACCTTC. The chain joins TRBV12-3 or TRBV12-4 to TRBJ1-2, with no clear D. CDR3 length: 12 amino acids. Between the trimmed V and J ends, which lost 5 bases and 4 bases, there was a span of 8 bases.

The genes are TRBV4-1 and TRBJ1-1; D uncertain. CDR3 size: 14 residues. V was clipped by 7 bases and J by 0 bases, with 12 bases between them. Germline values: CDR1 MGHRA, CDR2 YSYEKL. In nucleotides, the CDR3 is TGCGCCAGCACCACTACGGGCATGAACACTGAAGCTTTCTTT. Protein: CASTTTGMNTEAFF.

This clone occurred once. The CDR3 loop reads CASGPTGTYGYTF. The CDR3 DNA reads TGTGCCAGCGGGCCGACAGGAACCTATGGCTACACCTTC. The chain recombines TRBV27 with TRBJ1-2, with a tentative D call TRBD1 (6 bases). Germline V gene data show CDR1 as MNHEY and CDR2 as SMNVEV (reference sequence). The CDR3 spans 13 residues. V dropped 8 bases and J dropped 4 bases, with 14 bases sitting between them.

J is TRBJ2-5 and V is TRBV5-4, with D hard to call. This CDR3 is 13 amino acids long. V dropped 0 bases and J dropped 4 bases, with 7 bases sitting between them. Germline lookup yields CDR1 SGHNT and CDR2 YYREEE (reference sequence). CDR3 nucleotides: TGTGCCAGCAGCTTGGTGGCCGTAGAGACCCAGTACTTC. It translates to CASSLVAVETQYF. Full variable domain (outside the CDR3, taken from reference TRBV5-4 and TRBJ2-5): ETGVTQSPTHLIKTRGQQVTLRCSSQSGHNTVSWYQQALGQGPQFIFQYYREEENGRGNFPPRFSGLQFPNYSSELNVNALELDDSALYLCASSLVAVETQYFGPGTRLLVL.

The rearrangement uses TRBV5-1 and TRBJ2-1, with 14 bases lining up with TRBD2. CDR1 and CDR2 (germline): SGHRS, YFSETQ. This CDR3 region has 16 residues. The V and J ends lost 3 bases and 10 bases, in that order; junction bases with no gene match: 9. DNA for the CDR3: TGCGCCAGCAGCTCTCCGGGACTAGCGGGGGTAGGCGAGCAGTTCTTC. It codes for CASSSPGLAGVGEQFF. Drawing the rest from reference TRBV5-1 and TRBJ2-1, the complete variable domain is KAGVTQTPRYLIKTRGQQVTLSCSPISGHRSVSWYQQTPGQGLQFLFEYFSETQRNKGNFPGRFSGRQFSNSRSEMNVSTLELGDSALYLCASSSPGLAGVGEQFFGPGTRLTVL.

This chain connects TRBV21-1 to TRBJ1-1. TRBV21-1 is termed a pseudogene. The CDR3 length is 10 residues. This CDR3 reads CASSKEEAFF. The CDR3 bases are TGTGCCAGCAGCAAAGAAGAAGCTTTCTTT.

The chain carries TRBV6-5 and TRBJ1-2; 8 bases are a match to TRBD1. V lost 4 bases to trimming and J lost 6 bases; unmatched junction nucleotides: 10. The CDR3 is made up of 15 amino acids. The V gene's germline CDR1 is MNHEY and CDR2 SVGAGI. CDR3 protein: CASSSSGTGSNGYTF. CDR3 in DNA: TGTGCCAGCAGTTCTTCAGGGACAGGTTCGAATGGCTACACCTTC.

There are a few counts of this clone. V usage is TRBV29-1 and J usage is TRBJ1-1; D not resolved. The CDR3 has 10 residues. Germline assignment: CDR1 SQVTM and CDR2 ANQGSEA. V was clipped by 8 bases and J by 2 bases, with 6 bases between them. The CDR3 loop reads CSSGNTEAFF. CDR3 bases: TGCAGCTCTGGAAACACTGAAGCTTTCTTT.

About this clone: Sequence at one end of the junction differs from germline and may be a read error. This chain uses TRBV5-1 with TRBJ1-6; possible D gene TRBD1, 5 bases. The CDR3 has 14 amino acids. Per germline, CDR1 SGHRS and CDR2 YFSETQ. The CDR3 region is CASRFWDGGSPLHF. For the CDR3, the DNA is TGCGCCAGCCGCTTCTGGGACGGCGGTTCACCCCTCCACTTT. The full variable domain, rest sourced from reference TRBV5-1 and TRBJ1-6, is KAGVTQTPRYLIKTRGQQVTLSCSPISGHRSVSWYQQTPGQGLQFLFEYFSETQRNKGNFPGRFSGRQFSNSRSEMNVSTLELGDSALYLCASRFWDGGSPLHFGNGTRLTVT.

J is TRBJ2-2 and V is TRBV18; either TRBD1 or TRBD2 may fit D (5 bases each). This CDR3 has 14 residues. V was pared by 6 bases and J by 8 bases, with 16 bases between. Germline CDR1 reads KGHSH; CDR2 reads LQKENI. The CDR3 reads CASSLGTSGGELFF. The CDR3 coding sequence is TGTGCCAGCTCCCTCGGGACCTCCGGTGGGGAGCTGTTTTTT.

This chain joins TRBV20-1 and TRBJ2-7; D not resolved. Germline assignment: CDR1 DFQATT and CDR2 SNEGSKA (reference sequence). The V gene lost 3 bases and the J gene lost 2 bases, with 14 bases spanning the gap. This CDR3 spans 14 amino acids. CDR3: CSASSGLITYEQYF. Here the CDR3 DNA reads TGCAGTGCTAGTTCAGGCCTGATTACCTACGAGCAGTACTTC.

The rearrangement uses TRBV29-1 and TRBJ2-3; D gene ambiguous. Germline V gene sequence: CDR1 SQVTM, CDR2 ANQGSEA. This CDR3 has 13 residues. The V and J ends lost 4 bases and 2 bases respectively, with 10 bases between them. CDR3 nucleotide sequence: TGCAGCGTTGGTCGGACCTCCACAGATACGCAGTATTTT. Its protein product is CSVGRTSTDTQYF.

The chain links TRBV5-1 to TRBJ1-1; TRBD1 agrees at 8 bases. From germline, CDR1 is SGHRS and CDR2 YFSETQ. The CDR3 totals 12 residues. V gave up 5 bases and J gave up 8 bases; unmatched junction bases: 5. The CDR3: CASSPGTGEAFF. In DNA, the CDR3 is TGCGCCAGCAGTCCCGGGACAGGAGAAGCTTTCTTT. Complete variable domain (other parts from reference TRBV5-1 and TRBJ1-1): KAGVTQTPRYLIKTRGQQVTLSCSPISGHRSVSWYQQTPGQGLQFLFEYFSETQRNKGNFPGRFSGRQFSNSRSEMNVSTLELGDSALYLCASSPGTGEAFFGQGTRLTVV.